This T cell receptor (beta chain) was documented in a study of PD-L1 blockade in urothelial cancer (dated by TCRdb to between 2016 and 2019). Broadly, across the study: All patients started therapy around 2014 and received atezolizumab 1,200 mg intravenously every 3 weeks. Pretreatment blood TCR-seq was available for about 27 patients, at least one posttreatment blood collection was obtained for 25 or so patients, and tumor TCR-seq was available for 25 or so patients. About nine tenths of the roughly 29 patients were males with bladder-origin urothelial cancer, and 18 of 29 reported a prior smoking history. Pretreatment tumor samples and matched peripheral blood, collected serially before and after atezolizumab treatment, underwent TCR sequencing. Blood samples gave a median of roughly 150,000 T cells and tens of thousands of unique TCRs, with a median clonality of roughly 0.08. Nine patients achieved durable clinical benefit and approximately 19 did not. Durable clinical benefit meant progression-free survival longer than 6 months, and TCR features were also tested against progression-free and overall survival. Blood samples were analyzed 3 weeks after the start of treatment (second dose) and 6 weeks after the start of treatment. In the same patients, pretreatment tumors underwent whole exome sequencing and RNA sequencing in addition to TCR sequencing. An exploratory multi-omic analysis was conducted of the somatic, immune and clinical correlates of response to PD-L1 blockade with atezolizumab in urothelial cancer. Patients had an ECOG performance status of 0 or 1 and had received between 0 and 3 prior chemotherapy regimens. Here is what the overall study found, with its caveats: Small sample size (n ≈ 27) and many exploratory analyses mean the results are intended to be hypothesis-generating. Greater expansion of tumor-associated TCR clones in peripheral blood 3 weeks after the start of treatment was observed in patients with durable benefit (n of about 22, p = 0.022). A pretreatment peripheral blood TCR clonality below the median was linked to improved progression-free and overall survival.

Synthetic TCR analog templates were spiked into each PCR so that absolute template abundance could be estimated from read counts. The immunoSEQ assay used bias-controlled V and J gene primers to amplify TCRbeta CDR3 regions from genomic DNA. Rearranged TCRbeta segments were sequenced at approximately 20X coverage. The published analysis was carried out like this. Sequencing errors were corrected by clustering, and CDR3s were annotated against IMGT so that V, D and J genes could be assigned. Only productive TCRbeta rearrangements were used in downstream analyses, excluding out-of-frame or stop-codon sequences. To compute clonality, Shannon entropy was normalized by the log of the number of unique productive sequences and then subtracted from one. Fisher's exact test with Benjamini-Hochberg correction, at a threshold of adjusted p below 0.01, was used to find clones that differed between time points or between blood and tumor. Entries here come from immuneACCESS through TCRdb and include only in-frame sequences with V and J called. Some clones fail to appear in such tables; in the studies checked, an unresolved V gene covers under half of the shortfall, and the cause of the remainder is unknown. V and J calls and clone size are given by that table; D and trimming were obtained from the DNA. The sample data list 75,000 to 95,000 clones, and 75% to 95% of these were observed just once. Of the sample, roughly 0.8% falls within the top ten clones.

Note on this clone: Its specific antigen is unknown. Per-base qualities were not stored, and no clone one base away is much larger.

The time point label, read with the paper, signifies: peripheral blood 6 weeks after treatment start. A total of 25 to 30 patients with locally advanced or metastatic urothelial carcinoma, treated at Memorial Sloan Kettering on a trial protocol, made up the cohort. Peripheral blood mononuclear cells were collected pretreatment and during treatment, with between 1 and 8 total time points per patient. The Qiagen DNeasy Blood extraction kit was used to purify genomic DNA from total PBMCs and from tumor samples. PBMCs were collected pretreatment and during treatment, and were isolated and stored as previously described. The sample consisted of PBMCs, taken around atezolizumab (anti-PD-L1) treatment. The sequence came from a woman aged 80 or over with urothelial cancer.

This receptor carries the CDR3 CAWRGAGSYEQYF. The bases read TGTGCCTGGAGGGGGGCAGGGTCCTACGAGCAGTACTTC. The V gene is TRBV30 and the J gene is TRBJ2-7, with TRBD1 as a weak D call on 6 bases. The junction carries 10 bases between V and J, which are trimmed by 3 bases and 1 base respectively. The CDR3 starts with the cysteine, ends with the phenylalanine, and has 13 residues. The sequence is cut down to CDR3 DNA, 39 bases in frame from base 1. Sequences GTSNPN (CDR1) and SVGIG (CDR2) are obtained from the germline V gene (reference sequence).